Included here is one T cell receptor beta chain sequence, with context. Its matching antigen is unknown. The record originates from a study of shared clonotypes between healthy human individuals. Broader study findings: Large depth notwithstanding, sorted-subset sequencing proved incomplete by rarefaction.

In the naive CD8 group, cells lacked CD45RO and were positively selected for CCR7, so terminally differentiated effector memory CD45RA+ cells were left out. Measured with immunoSEQ multiplex PCR; TCRdb has only the in-frame clones, and not every one. The profile covers over 800,000 clones, with around 93% appearing a single time and around 24% taken by the ten largest. The receptor comes from a man aged 30-40 years in good health. Sequenced sample: naive CD8+ T cells sorted from blood.

Here the CDR3 DNA reads TGTGCCAGCAGCTTGGCGAACGAGCAGTACTTC. This translates into CASSLANEQYF. The rearrangement links TRBV7-9 to TRBJ2-7, with unresolved D. Germline CDR1 SEHNR, CDR2 FQNEAQ (reference sequence). Trimming pared 3 bases from V and 5 bases from J, leaving 5 bases between. This CDR3 has 11 amino acids.